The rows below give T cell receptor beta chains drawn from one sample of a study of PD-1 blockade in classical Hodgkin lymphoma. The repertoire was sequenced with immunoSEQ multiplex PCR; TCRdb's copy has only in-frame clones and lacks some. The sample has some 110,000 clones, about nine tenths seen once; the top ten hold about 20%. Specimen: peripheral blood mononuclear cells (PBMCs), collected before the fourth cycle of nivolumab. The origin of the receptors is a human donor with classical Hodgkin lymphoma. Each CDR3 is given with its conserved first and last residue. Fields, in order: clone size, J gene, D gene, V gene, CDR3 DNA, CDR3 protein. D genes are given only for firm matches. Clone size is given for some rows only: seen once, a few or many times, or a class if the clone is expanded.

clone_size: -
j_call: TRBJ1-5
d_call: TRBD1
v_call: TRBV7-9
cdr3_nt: TGTGCCAGCAGCTTATCACAGGGGGCTATCAATCAGCCCCAGCATTTT
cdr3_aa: CASSLSQGAINQPQHF

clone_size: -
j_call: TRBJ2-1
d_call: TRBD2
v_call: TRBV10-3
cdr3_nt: TGTGCCATCAGTGGGACTAGCGCTAACAATGAGCAGTTCTTC
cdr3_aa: CAISGTSANNEQFF

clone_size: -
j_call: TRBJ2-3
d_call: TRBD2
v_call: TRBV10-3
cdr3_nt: TGTGCCATCAGTCAAGCGGGAGGTACAGATACGCAGTATTTT
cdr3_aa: CAISQAGGTDTQYF

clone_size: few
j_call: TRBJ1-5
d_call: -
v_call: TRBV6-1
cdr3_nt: TGTGCCAGCACGGGGGGCCATAGCAATCAGCCCCAGCATTTT
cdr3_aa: CASTGGHSNQPQHF

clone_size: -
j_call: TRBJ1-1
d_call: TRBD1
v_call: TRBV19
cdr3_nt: TGTGCCAGTAGCGCTAGGGACAGAAAAGAAGCTTTCTTT
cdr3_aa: CASSARDRKEAFF

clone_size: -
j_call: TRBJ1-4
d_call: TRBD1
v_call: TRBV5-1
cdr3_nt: TGCGCCAGCAGCCTGATGGGACAGGGGGGCGAAAAACTGTTTTTT
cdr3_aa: CASSLMGQGGEKLFF

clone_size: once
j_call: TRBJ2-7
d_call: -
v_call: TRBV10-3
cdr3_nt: TGTGCCATCAGTGAAGGGGACGTCACCTACGAGCAGTACTTC
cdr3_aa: CAISEGDVTYEQYF

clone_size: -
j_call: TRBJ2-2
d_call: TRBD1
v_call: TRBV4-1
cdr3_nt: TGCGCCAGCAGCCAAGCCCGGACAGGGGGCTCCGGGGAGCTGTTTTTT
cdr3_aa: CASSQARTGGSGELFF

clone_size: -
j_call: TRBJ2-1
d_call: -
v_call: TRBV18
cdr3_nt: TGTGCCAGCTCACCGAGTCCCTTAACCTACAATGAGCAGTTCTTC
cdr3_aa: CASSPSPLTYNEQFF

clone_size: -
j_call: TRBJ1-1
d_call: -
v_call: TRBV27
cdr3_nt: TGTGCCAGCAGCCTCAAGGGGAACACTGAAGCTTTCTTT
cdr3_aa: CASSLKGNTEAFF

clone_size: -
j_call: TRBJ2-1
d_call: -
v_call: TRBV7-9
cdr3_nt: TGTGCCAGCAGAGGAGAAGGTACGGGATCTTACTACAATGAGCAGTTCTTC
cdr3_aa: CASRGEGTGSYYNEQFF

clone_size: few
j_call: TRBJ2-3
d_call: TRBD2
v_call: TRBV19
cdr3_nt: TGTGCCAGTAGTATAACGGCTAGCGGGAGTTCACCAGATACGCAGTATTTT
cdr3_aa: CASSITASGSSPDTQYF

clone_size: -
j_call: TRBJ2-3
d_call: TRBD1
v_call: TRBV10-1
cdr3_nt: TGCGCCAGCAGTGAGAGTTGGGACAGGGGGCTTGAAGATACGCAGTATTTT
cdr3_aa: CASSESWDRGLEDTQYF

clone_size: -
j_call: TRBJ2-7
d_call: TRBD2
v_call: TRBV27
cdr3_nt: TGTGCCAGCAGTTTACGCGGGAGGAGCTCCTACGAGCAGTACTTC
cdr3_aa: CASSLRGRSSYEQYF

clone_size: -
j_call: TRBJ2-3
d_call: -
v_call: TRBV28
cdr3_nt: TGTGCCAGCTCGTTCCCTGGGAGGACAGATACGCAGTATTTT
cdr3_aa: CASSFPGRTDTQYF

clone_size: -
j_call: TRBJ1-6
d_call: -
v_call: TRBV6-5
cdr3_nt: TGTGCCAGCAGTTACCTACAGGATTCACCCCTCCACTTT
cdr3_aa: CASSYLQDSPLHF

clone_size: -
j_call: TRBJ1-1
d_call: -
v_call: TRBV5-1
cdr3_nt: TGCGCCAGCAGCTTGGCGGGGGTGCCGAACACTGAAGCTTTCTTT
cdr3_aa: CASSLAGVPNTEAFF

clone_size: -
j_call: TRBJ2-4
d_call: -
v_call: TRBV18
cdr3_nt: TGTGCCAGCTCACCGGTGGAGGCCAAAAACATTCAGTACTTC
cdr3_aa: CASSPVEAKNIQYF

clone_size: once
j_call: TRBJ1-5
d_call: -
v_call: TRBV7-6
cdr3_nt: TGTGCCAGCAGCCCACACGGGGGGAGTCAGCCCCAGCATTTT
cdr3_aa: CASSPHGGSQPQHF

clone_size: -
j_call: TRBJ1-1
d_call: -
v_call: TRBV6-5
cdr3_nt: TGTGCCAGCAGTACCTTGAGAGGGCCCCCCGTGGCTTTCTTT
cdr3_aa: CASSTLRGPPVAFF

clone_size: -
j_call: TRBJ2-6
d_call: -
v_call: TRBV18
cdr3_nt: TGTGCCAGCTCACCACTGGTAGGGCCCTCTGGGGCCAACGTCCTGACTTTC
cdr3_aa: CASSPLVGPSGANVLTF

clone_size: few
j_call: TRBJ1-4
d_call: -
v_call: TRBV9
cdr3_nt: TGTGCCAGCACCAAAGGAGGTGGAGCAACTAATGAAAAACTGTTTTTT
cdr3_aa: CASTKGGGATNEKLFF

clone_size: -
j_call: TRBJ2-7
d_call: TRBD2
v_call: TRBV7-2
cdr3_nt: TGTGCCAGCAGCGGACTTCCGGGGGGGTACGAGCAGTACTTC
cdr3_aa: CASSGLPGGYEQYF

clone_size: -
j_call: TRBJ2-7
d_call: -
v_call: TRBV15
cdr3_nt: TGTGCCACCAGCAGAGATTGGGGAAACGAGCAGTACTTC
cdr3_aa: CATSRDWGNEQYF

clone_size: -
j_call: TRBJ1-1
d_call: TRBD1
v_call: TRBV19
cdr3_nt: TGTGCCAGTAGTATAGCCCAGGGGGCGGGTGAAGCTTTCTTT
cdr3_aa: CASSIAQGAGEAFF

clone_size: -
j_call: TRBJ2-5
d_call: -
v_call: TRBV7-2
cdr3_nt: TGTGCCAGCAGCTTAGTAAGGGAAGAGACCCAGTACTTC
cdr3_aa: CASSLVREETQYF

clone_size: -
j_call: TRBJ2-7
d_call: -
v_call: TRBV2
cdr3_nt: TGTGCCAGCAGTGGACCCAGTGCGTACGAGCAGTACTTC
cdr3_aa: CASSGPSAYEQYF

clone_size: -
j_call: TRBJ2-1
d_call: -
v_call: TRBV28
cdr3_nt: TGTGCCAGCAGTCCCCCGGGGGCGGGAAGCTCCTACAATGAGCAGTTCTTC
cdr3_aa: CASSPPGAGSSYNEQFF

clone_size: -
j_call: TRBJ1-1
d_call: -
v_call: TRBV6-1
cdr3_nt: TGTGCCAGTAGAAGGGGTGCGGGGACTGAAGCTTTCTTT
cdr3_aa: CASRRGAGTEAFF

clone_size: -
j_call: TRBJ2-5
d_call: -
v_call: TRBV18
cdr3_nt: TGTGCCAGCTCACGAGGGCGGGGAGAGACCCAGTACTTC
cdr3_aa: CASSRGRGETQYF

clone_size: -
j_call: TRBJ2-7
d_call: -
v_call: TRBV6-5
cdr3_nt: TGTGCCAGCAGTTACTCGTCCACAGCGTTTACCTACGAGCAGTACTTC
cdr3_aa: CASSYSSTAFTYEQYF

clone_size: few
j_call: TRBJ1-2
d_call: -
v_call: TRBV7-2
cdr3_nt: TGTGCCAGCAGCTTAGACCCAGGGTTGGGTAACGGCTACACCTTC
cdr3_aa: CASSLDPGLGNGYTF

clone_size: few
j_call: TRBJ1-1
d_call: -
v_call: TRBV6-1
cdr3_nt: TGTGCCAGCAGTGAATCTGGGGACACTGAAGCTTTCTTT
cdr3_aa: CASSESGDTEAFF

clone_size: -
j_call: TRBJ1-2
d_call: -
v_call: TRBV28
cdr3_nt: TGTGCCAGCAGTTTTTTGGGGAATGGCTACACCTTC
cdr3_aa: CASSFLGNGYTF

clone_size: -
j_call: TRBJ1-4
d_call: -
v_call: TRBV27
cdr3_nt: TGTGCCAGCAGTCCCTATGGACACGGCAAACTGTTTTTT
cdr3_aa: CASSPYGHGKLFF

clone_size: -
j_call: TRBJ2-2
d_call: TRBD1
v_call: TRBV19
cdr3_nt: TGTGCCAGTAGATACCGGACAGGGGGCTCCACCGGGGAGCTGTTTTTT
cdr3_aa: CASRYRTGGSTGELFF

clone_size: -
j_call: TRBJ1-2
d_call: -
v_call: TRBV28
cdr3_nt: TGTGCCAGCAGTTTTTCCCCGACGGGAAGGGTTCCCCAGGGTGGCTACACCTTC
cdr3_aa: CASSFSPTGRVPQGGYTF

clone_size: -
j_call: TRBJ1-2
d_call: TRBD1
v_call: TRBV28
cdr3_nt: TGTGCCAGCAGTTCCCCTTCGACAGGGGTGGGCTACACCTTC
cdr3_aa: CASSSPSTGVGYTF

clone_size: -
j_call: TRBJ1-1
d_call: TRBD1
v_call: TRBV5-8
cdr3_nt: TGTGCCAGCAGCTTTACGGGACAGGGGAGCACTGAAGCTTTCTTT
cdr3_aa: CASSFTGQGSTEAFF

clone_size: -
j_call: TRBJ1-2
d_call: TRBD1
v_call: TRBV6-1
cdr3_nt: TGTGCCAGCAGTGAAGGACAGGGCGTTTATGGCTACACCTTC
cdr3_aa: CASSEGQGVYGYTF

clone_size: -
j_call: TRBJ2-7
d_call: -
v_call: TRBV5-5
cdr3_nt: TGTGCCAGCAGCTTAGAGGGAAACGAGCAGTACTTC
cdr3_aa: CASSLEGNEQYF

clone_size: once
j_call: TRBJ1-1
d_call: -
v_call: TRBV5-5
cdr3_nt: TGTGCCAGCAGCTCCGAGCGCGGCACTGAAGCTTTCTTT
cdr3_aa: CASSSERGTEAFF

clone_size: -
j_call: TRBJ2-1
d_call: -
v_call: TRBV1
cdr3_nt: TGCACCAGCAGCCAGCGTTTAGGACTAGCATCTAGTGAGCAGTTCTTC
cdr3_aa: CTSSQRLGLASSEQFF